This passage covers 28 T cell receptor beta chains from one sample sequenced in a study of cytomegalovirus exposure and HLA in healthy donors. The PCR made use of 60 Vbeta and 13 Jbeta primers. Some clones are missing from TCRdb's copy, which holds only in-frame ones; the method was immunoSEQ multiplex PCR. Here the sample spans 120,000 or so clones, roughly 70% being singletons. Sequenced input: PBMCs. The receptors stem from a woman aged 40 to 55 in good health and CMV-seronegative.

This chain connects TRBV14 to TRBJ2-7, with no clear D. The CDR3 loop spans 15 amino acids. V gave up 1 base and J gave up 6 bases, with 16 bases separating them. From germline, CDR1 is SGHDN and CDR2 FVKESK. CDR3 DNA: TGTGCCAGCAGCCAAGTTGTACTGCAATCAAGCGAGCAGTACTTC. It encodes CASSQVVLQSSEQYF.

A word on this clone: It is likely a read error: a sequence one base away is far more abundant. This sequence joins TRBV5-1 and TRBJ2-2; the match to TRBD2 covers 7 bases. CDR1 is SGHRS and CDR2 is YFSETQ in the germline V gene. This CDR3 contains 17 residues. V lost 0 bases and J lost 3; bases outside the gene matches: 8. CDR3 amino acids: CASSLGGGSVDTGELFF. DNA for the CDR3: TGCGCCAGCAGCTTGGGGGGGGGAAGCGTAGACACCGGGGAGCTGTTTTTT.

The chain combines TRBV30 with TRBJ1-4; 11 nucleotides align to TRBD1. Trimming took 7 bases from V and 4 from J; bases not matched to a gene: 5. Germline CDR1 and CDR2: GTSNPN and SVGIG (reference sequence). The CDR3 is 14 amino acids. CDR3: CALDRGQGNEKLFF. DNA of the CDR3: TGTGCCTTGGACAGGGGGCAGGGTAATGAAAAACTGTTTTTT. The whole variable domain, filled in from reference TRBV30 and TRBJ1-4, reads SQTIHQWPATLVQPVGSPLSLECTVEGTSNPNLYWYRQAAGRGLQLLFYSVGIGQISSEVPQNLSASRPQDRQFILSSKKLLLSDSGFYLCALDRGQGNEKLFFGSGTQLSVL.

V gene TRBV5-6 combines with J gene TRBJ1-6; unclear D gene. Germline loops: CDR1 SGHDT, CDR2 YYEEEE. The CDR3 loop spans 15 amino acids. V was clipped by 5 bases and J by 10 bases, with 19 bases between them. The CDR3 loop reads CASSITGWRNSPLHF. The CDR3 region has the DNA TGTGCCAGCAGTATCACCGGCTGGCGGAACTCACCCCTCCACTTT.

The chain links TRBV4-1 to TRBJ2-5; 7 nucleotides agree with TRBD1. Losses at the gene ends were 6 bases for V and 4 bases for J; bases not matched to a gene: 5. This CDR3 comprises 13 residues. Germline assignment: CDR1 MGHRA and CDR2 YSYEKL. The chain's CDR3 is CASRRDSGETQYF. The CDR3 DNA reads TGCGCCAGCAGACGGGACAGTGGAGAGACCCAGTACTTC.

CDR3 amino acids: CASSPQSGRPTDTQYF. DNA of the CDR3: TGTGCCAGCTCACCACAGAGCGGGAGACCCACAGATACGCAGTATTTT. The chain has TRBV18 and TRBJ2-3; 8 positions match TRBD2. The length of the CDR3 is 16 residues. V dropped 1 base and J dropped 2; count of bases not matched to a gene: 5. The germline CDR1 and CDR2 sequences are KGHSH and LQKENI.

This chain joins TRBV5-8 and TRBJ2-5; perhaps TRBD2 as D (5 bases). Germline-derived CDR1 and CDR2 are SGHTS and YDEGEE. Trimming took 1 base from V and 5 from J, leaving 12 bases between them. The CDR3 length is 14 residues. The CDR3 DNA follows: TGTGCCAGCAGCTTGCGGCGGGCCAGTGAGACCCAGTACTTC. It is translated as CASSLRRASETQYF.

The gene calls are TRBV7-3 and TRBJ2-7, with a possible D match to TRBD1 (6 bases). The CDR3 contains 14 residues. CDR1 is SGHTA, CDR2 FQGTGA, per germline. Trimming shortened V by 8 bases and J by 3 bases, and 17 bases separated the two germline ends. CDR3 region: CASRQRFRGYEQYF. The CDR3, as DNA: TGTGCCAGCCGCCAGAGGTTCAGGGGCTACGAGCAGTACTTC.

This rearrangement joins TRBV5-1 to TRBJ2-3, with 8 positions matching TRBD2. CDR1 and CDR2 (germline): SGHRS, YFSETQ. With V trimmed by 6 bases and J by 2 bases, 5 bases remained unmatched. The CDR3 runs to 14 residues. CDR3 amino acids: CASKLAEPTDTQYF. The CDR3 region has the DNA TGCGCCAGCAAACTAGCGGAGCCCACAGATACGCAGTATTTT.

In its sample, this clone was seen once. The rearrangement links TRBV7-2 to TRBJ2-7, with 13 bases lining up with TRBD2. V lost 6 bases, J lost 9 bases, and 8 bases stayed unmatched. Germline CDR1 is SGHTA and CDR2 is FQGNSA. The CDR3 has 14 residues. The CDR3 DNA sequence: TGTGCCAGCAGTCATGGGACTAGCGGGGCCCCGCAGTACTTC. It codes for CASSHGTSGAPQYF.

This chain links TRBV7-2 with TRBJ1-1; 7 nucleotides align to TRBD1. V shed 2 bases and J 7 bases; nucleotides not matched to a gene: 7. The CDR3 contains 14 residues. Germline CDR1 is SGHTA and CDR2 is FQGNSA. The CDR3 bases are TGTGCCAGCAGCTTATTACGGCAGGGGGTTGAAGCTTTCTTT. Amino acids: CASSLLRQGVEAFF.

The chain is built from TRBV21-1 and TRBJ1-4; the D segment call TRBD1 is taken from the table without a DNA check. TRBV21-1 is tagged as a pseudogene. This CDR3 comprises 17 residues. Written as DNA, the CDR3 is TGTGCCAGCAGCAAAGCGGACCTCGGAGACAGGGATGAAAGACTGTTTTTT. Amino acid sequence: CASSKADLGDRDERLFF.

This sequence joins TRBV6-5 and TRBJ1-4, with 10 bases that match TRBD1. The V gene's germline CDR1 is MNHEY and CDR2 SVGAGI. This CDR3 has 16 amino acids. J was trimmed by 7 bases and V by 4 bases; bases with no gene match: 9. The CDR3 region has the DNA TGTGCCAGCAGTTTCGGACAGGGGGGGTATGGTGAAAAACTGTTTTTT. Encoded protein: CASSFGQGGYGEKLFF.

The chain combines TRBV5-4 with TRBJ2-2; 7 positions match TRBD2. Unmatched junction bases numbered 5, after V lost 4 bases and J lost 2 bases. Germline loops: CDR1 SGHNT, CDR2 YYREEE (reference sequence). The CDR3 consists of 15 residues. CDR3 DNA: TGTGCCAGCAGCCGCCGGGGACTAAACACCGGGGAGCTGTTTTTT. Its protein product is CASSRRGLNTGELFF. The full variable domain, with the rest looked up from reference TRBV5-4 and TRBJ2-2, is ETGVTQSPTHLIKTRGQQVTLRCSSQSGHNTVSWYQQALGQGPQFIFQYYREEENGRGNFPPRFSGLQFPNYSSELNVNALELDDSALYLCASSRRGLNTGELFFGEGSRLTVL.

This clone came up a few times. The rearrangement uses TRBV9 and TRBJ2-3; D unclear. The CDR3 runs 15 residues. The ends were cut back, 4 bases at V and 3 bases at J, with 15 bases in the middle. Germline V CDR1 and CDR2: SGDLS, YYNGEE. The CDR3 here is CASSPVHRKTDTQYF. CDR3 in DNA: TGTGCCAGCAGCCCAGTCCACAGAAAGACAGATACGCAGTATTTT.

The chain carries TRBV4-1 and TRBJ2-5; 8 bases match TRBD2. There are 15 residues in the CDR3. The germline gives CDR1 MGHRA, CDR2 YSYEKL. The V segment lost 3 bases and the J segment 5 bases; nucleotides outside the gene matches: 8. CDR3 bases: TGCGCCAGCAGCCACCAGGGAGCGGGAGTCGAGACCCAGTACTTC. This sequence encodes CASSHQGAGVETQYF.

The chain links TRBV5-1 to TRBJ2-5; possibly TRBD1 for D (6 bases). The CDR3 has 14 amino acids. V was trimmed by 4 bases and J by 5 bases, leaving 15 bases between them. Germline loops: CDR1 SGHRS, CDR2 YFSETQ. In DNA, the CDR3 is TGCGCCAGCAGCCCGGGCAGGCAGGGGGAGACCCAGTACTTC. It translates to CASSPGRQGETQYF.

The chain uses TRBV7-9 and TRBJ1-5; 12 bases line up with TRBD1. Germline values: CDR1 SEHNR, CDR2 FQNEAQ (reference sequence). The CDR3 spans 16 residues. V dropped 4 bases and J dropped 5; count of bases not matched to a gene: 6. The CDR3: CASSSGGQGADQPQHF. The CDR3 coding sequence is TGTGCCAGCAGCTCTGGGGGACAGGGGGCGGATCAGCCCCAGCATTTT.

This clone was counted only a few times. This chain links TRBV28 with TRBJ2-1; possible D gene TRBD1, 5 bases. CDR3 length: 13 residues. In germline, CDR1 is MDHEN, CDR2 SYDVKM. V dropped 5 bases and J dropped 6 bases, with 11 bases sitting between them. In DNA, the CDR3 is TGTGCCAGCAGTCTCGACAGTCCCAATGAGCAGTTCTTC. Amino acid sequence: CASSLDSPNEQFF.

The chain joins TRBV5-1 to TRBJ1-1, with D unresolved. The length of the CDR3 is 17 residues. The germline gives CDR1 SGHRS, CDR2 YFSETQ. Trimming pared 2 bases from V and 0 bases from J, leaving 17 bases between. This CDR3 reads CASSFRAAGSMNTEAFF. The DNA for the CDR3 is TGCGCCAGCAGCTTCCGGGCGGCGGGGTCCATGAACACTGAAGCTTTCTTT.

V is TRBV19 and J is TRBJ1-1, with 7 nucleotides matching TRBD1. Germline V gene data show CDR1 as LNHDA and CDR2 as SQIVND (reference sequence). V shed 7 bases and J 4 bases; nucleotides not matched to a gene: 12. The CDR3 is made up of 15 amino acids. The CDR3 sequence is CASTTDTGAGTEAFF. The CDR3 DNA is TGTGCCAGTACCACCGATACAGGGGCAGGCACTGAAGCTTTCTTT.

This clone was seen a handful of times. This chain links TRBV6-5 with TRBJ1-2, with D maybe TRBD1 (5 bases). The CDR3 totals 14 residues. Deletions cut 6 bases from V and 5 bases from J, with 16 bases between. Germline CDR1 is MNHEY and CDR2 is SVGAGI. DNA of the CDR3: TGTGCCAGCAGCCCCTACGGGGAGGGGTATGGCTACACCTTC. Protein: CASSPYGEGYGYTF.

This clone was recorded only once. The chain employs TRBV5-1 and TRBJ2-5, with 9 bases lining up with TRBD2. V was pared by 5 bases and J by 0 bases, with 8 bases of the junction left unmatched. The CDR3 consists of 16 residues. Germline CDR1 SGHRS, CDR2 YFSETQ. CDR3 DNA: TGCGCCAGCAGACCCCCGGGACTAGCTGACCAAGAGACCCAGTACTTC. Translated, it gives CASRPPGLADQETQYF.

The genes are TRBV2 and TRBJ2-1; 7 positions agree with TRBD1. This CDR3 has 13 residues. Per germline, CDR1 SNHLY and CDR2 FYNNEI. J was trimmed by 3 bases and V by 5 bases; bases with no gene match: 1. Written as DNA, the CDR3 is TGTGCCAGCAGTAGGGACAGCTACAATGAGCAGTTCTTC. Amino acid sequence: CASSRDSYNEQFF.

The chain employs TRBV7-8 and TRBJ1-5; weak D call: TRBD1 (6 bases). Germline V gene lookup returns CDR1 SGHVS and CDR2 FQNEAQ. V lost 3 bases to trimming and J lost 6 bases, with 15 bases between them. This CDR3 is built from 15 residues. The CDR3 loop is CASSFDKQGFQPQHF. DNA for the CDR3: TGTGCCAGCAGCTTTGACAAACAGGGATTTCAGCCCCAGCATTTT.

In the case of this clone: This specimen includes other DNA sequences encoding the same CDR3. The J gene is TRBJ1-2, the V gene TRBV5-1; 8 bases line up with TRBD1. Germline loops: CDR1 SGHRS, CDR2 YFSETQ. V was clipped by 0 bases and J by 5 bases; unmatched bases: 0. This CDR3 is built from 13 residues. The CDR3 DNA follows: TGCGCCAGCAGCTTGGGGACAGGGTATGGCTACACCTTC. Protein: CASSLGTGYGYTF.

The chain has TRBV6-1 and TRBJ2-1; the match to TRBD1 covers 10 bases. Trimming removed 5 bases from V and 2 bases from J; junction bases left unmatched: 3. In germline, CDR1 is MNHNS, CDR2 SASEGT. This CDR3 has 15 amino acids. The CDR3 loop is CASSTGTGAYNEQFF. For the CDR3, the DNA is TGTGCCAGCAGTACAGGGACAGGGGCCTACAATGAGCAGTTCTTC.

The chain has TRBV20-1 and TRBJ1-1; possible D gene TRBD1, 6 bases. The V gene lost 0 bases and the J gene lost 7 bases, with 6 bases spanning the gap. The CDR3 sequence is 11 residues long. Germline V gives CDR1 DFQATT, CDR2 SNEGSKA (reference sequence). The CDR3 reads CSAREGGEAFF. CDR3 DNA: TGCAGTGCTAGAGAAGGGGGTGAAGCTTTCTTT.